The 24 T cell receptor beta chains in this list originate from one sample, sequenced in a study of T cell repertoires in cytomegalovirus infection. These receptors have no known antigen. TCRdb ran MiXCR on the reads and lists one entry per CDR3 protein. The sample includes some 940,000 distinct CDR3 sequences, around 32% of them seen just once. The source material was cultured CD8+ T cells from PBMCs, sampled from culture after CMV antigen stimulation. These receptors came from a human donor in good health (CMV status not recorded). Some clones in this sample may be carry-over from other donors' samples.

The chain employs TRBV5-1 and TRBJ2-1; 8 bases map to TRBD1. Germline V CDR1 and CDR2: SGHRS, YFSETQ. V was pared by 5 bases and J by 5 bases, with 9 bases of the junction left unmatched. The CDR3 totals 15 residues. The CDR3, as DNA: TGCGCCAGCAGGTTCGGGACAGGTGCTGACAATGAGCAGTTCTTC. Translated, it gives CASRFGTGADNEQFF.

This clonotype was detected many times. As DNA, the CDR3 is TGTGCCAGCAGCTTAGTTGGACACCCCACAGATACGCAGTATTTT. It codes for CASSLVGHPTDTQYF. V is TRBV7-2 and J is TRBJ2-3; perhaps TRBD1 as D (5 bases). Trimming took off 1 base at V and 2 bases at J, with 10 bases between the two ends. Germline V lookup: CDR1 SGHTA, CDR2 FQGNSA. The CDR3 runs 15 residues.

This clonotype was observed a few times. This rearrangement joins TRBV7-6 to TRBJ1-4, with D unclear. The CDR3 runs 15 residues. V lost 1 base, J lost 3 bases, and 9 bases lay in between. Germline CDR1 is SGHVS and CDR2 is FNYEAQ. The CDR3 loop reads CASSLGWKPNEKLFF. The CDR3 DNA reads TGTGCCAGCAGCTTAGGCTGGAAACCTAATGAAAAACTGTTTTTT.

This clonotype was picked up a small number of times. The J gene is TRBJ1-5, the V gene TRBV18; D perhaps matches TRBD1 (6 bases). Germline V gene lookup returns CDR1 KGHSH and CDR2 LQKENI. This CDR3 region has 20 residues. Trimming removed 3 bases from V and 0 bases from J, with 24 bases in between. The chain's CDR3 is CASSPNPIRTDRYSNQPQHF. The CDR3 DNA reads TGTGCCAGCTCACCTAACCCTATCCGGACAGACCGATATAGCAATCAGCCCCAGCATTTT.

Ten or more counts support this clonotype. This chain links TRBV7-2 with TRBJ2-3, with no clear D. V gave up 6 bases and J gave up 5 bases, with 18 bases separating them. In germline, CDR1 is SGHTA, CDR2 FQGNSA. The CDR3 is 15 amino acids. The CDR3 is CASSFYPLREDTQYF. The CDR3 DNA is TGTGCCAGCAGTTTCTACCCTCTCAGAGAAGATACGCAGTATTTT.

This sequence joins TRBV20-1 and TRBJ1-1; tentative D call: TRBD1 (6 bases). The CDR3 is made up of 12 amino acids. CDR1 and CDR2 (germline): DFQATT, SNEGSKA (reference sequence). Trimming removed 5 bases at V and 5 bases at J, with 12 bases between. CDR3 residues: CSASQGDTEAFF. CDR3 DNA: TGCAGTGCTTCACAGGGAGATACTGAAGCTTTCTTT.

In this sample, this clonotype turned up a few times. The CDR3 bases are TGTGCCAGCAGCTTACCTTCTAGCGGGGGCTACAATGAGCAGTTCTTC. Protein: CASSLPSSGGYNEQFF. The chain combines TRBV7-9 with TRBJ2-1; 10 bases agree with TRBD2. Germline loops: CDR1 SEHNR, CDR2 FQNEAQ (reference sequence). CDR3 length: 16 amino acids. The ends lost 2 bases at V and 3 bases at J; junction bases unmatched: 4.

The chain uses TRBV5-1 and TRBJ2-3; no clear D gene. With 0 bases removed from V and 4 bases from J, the gap between germline ends came to 12 bases. CDR1 SGHRS and CDR2 YFSETQ come from the germline V gene. The CDR3 totals 15 residues. The CDR3 nucleotides are TGCGCCAGCAGCTTGGCTGTCACAGCCGCAGATACGCAGTATTTT. Protein sequence: CASSLAVTAADTQYF.

This sequence joins TRBV7-6 and TRBJ1-2, with TRBD1 identical over 9 bases. This CDR3 is built from 15 residues. The V gene's germline CDR1 is SGHVS and CDR2 FNYEAQ. The trim removed 5 bases at V and 3 bases at J, leaving 7 bases unmatched. The DNA of the CDR3 is TGTGCCAGCAGCCATAGGGACAGGGAAGACTATGGCTACACCTTC. Residues: CASSHRDREDYGYTF.

The chain recombines TRBV4-1 with TRBJ2-7; weak D call: TRBD2 (6 bases). Germline V CDR1 and CDR2: MGHRA, YSYEKL. V lost 3 bases to trimming and J lost 2 bases, with 11 bases between them. The CDR3 contains 14 residues. The CDR3 bases are TGCGCCAGCAGCCACCCTGGGGAGGCCTACGAGCAGTACTTC. This sequence encodes CASSHPGEAYEQYF.

This clonotype came up a few times. This chain uses TRBV14 with TRBJ2-1; no firm D call. The CDR3 contains 17 residues. Germline CDR1 and CDR2: SGHDN and FVKESK. Between the trimmed V and J ends, which lost 1 base and 2 bases, there was a span of 15 bases. The CDR3 sequence: CASSQGPPDRPYNEQFF. The CDR3 DNA is TGTGCCAGCAGCCAAGGGCCACCGGATCGCCCCTACAATGAGCAGTTCTTC.

This clonotype was recorded a few times. The chain recombines TRBV6-1 with TRBJ1-2; D might be TRBD1 (5 bases). This CDR3 has 13 amino acids. Germline lookup yields CDR1 MNHNS and CDR2 SASEGT. V gave up 2 bases and J gave up 8 bases, with 12 bases separating them. Here the CDR3 reads CASSESGRDGYTF. CDR3 nucleotides: TGTGCCAGCAGTGAAAGTGGGAGGGACGGCTACACCTTC.

This clonotype was seen a handful of times. The chain uses TRBV27 and TRBJ1-1, with D unclear. The CDR3 runs to 13 residues. Germline V gene data show CDR1 as MNHEY and CDR2 as SMNVEV (reference sequence). V was clipped by 5 bases and J by 7 bases, with 14 bases between them. The CDR3 loop is CASSTLNDNEAFF. The CDR3 DNA sequence: TGTGCCAGCAGTACCCTGAACGATAATGAAGCTTTCTTT.

Worth noting for this clonotype: One end of the junction does not line up with germline, which may come from a read error. The gene calls are TRBV6-5 and TRBJ2-2; D perhaps matches TRBD2 (5 bases). The CDR3 is made up of 13 amino acids. Germline values: CDR1 MNHEY, CDR2 SVGAGI. The CDR3 region is CASLGVDTGELVF. CDR3 nucleotides: TGTGCCAGCCTCGGAGTTGACACCGGGGAGCTGGTTTTT.

This clonotype was counted a few times. This sequence joins TRBV5-5 and TRBJ2-7; 11 bases fit TRBD1. The CDR3 spans 16 residues. Unmatched junction bases numbered 10, after V lost 3 bases and J lost 5 bases. The germline V gene encodes CDR1 SGHKS and CDR2 YYEKEE (reference sequence). The chain's CDR3 is CASSSTGQGAQDEQYV. DNA of the CDR3: TGTGCCAGCAGCTCTACAGGACAGGGGGCTCAGGACGAGCAGTACGTC.

CDR3 in amino acids: CASSQDWTGYSDTQYF. CDR3 nucleotides: TGTGCCAGCAGCCAAGATTGGACAGGGTATTCAGATACGCAGTATTTT. The chain has TRBV14 and TRBJ2-3; 8 bases line up with TRBD1. The CDR3 is made up of 16 amino acids. V gave up 0 bases and J gave up 4 bases; unmatched junction bases: 6. Germline lookup yields CDR1 SGHDN and CDR2 FVKESK.

This sequence joins TRBV7-6 and TRBJ1-4; tentative D call: TRBD1 (5 bases). The CDR3 has 14 amino acids. Germline V gives CDR1 SGHVS, CDR2 FNYEAQ. V lost 6 bases and J 8 bases, leaving 16 bases between the germline ends. CDR3 nucleotide sequence: TGTGCCAGCAGATTACCAGGGTTCGGAGAAAAACTGTTTTTT. Protein product: CASRLPGFGEKLFF.

V usage is TRBV4-1 and J usage is TRBJ1-5; tentatively, D is TRBD1 (5 bases). Per the germline V gene, CDR1 is MGHRA and CDR2 is YSYEKL. The CDR3 covers 16 residues. The ends were cut back, 3 bases at V and 5 bases at J, with 17 bases in the middle. The CDR3 sequence is CASSHDGGWGHQPQHF. CDR3 coding DNA: TGCGCCAGCAGCCACGACGGCGGCTGGGGACATCAGCCCCAGCATTTT.

The V gene is TRBV6-2 or TRBV6-3, the J gene TRBJ1-1, with D tentatively TRBD1 (6 bases). Germline assignment: CDR1 MNHEY and CDR2 SVGEGT. The germline V and J ends were trimmed by 6 bases and 4 bases, with 12 bases remaining between them. The CDR3 spans 13 residues. For the CDR3, the DNA is TGTGCCAGCAGAAGGGACACTGGCACTGAAGCTTTCTTT. Encoded protein: CASRRDTGTEAFF.

The chain uses TRBV7-8 and TRBJ1-5; TRBD1 might be the D (5 bases). Trimming cost V 0 bases and J 0 bases, with 6 bases left between them. Germline CDR1 is SGHVS and CDR2 is FQNEAQ. The CDR3 covers 15 residues. CDR3 protein: CASSLAGTSNQPQHF. The DNA for the CDR3 is TGTGCCAGCAGCTTAGCAGGGACTAGCAATCAGCCCCAGCATTTT.

This chain connects TRBV12-3 or TRBV12-4 to TRBJ1-2, with TRBD1 matching 10 bases. The J segment lost 7 bases and the V segment lost 6 bases, leaving 8 bases of the junction unmatched. The CDR3 is 14 residues long. This chain's CDR3 is CASRKDRGSGGYTF. CDR3 DNA: TGTGCCAGCAGAAAGGACAGGGGGAGCGGTGGCTACACCTTC.

This clonotype appeared a few times. The chain uses TRBV5-6 and TRBJ2-7; no definite D call. CDR3 size: 13 residues. Trimming cost V 6 bases and J 1 base, with 11 bases left between them. Germline V gives CDR1 SGHDT, CDR2 YYEEEE. CDR3 residues: CASTNSGSYEQYV. CDR3 DNA sequence: TGTGCCAGCACCAACTCCGGGTCCTACGAGCAGTACGTC.

This clonotype was observed many times. V gene TRBV7-2 combines with J gene TRBJ2-7; D is ambiguous. The germline V gene encodes CDR1 SGHTA and CDR2 FQGNSA. Trimming removed 3 bases from V and 3 bases from J, with 18 bases in between. The CDR3 totals 16 residues. Here the CDR3 DNA reads TGTGCCAGCAGCTTTCTTGTCACTTCGCCCAACTACGAGCAGTACTTC. Its translation is CASSFLVTSPNYEQYF.

The chain couples TRBV5-1 to TRBJ2-7; D is undetermined. Germline-derived CDR1 and CDR2 are SGHRS and YFSETQ. The CDR3 is 16 amino acids. The V end lost 1 base, the J end lost 4 bases, and 18 bases lay between the germline ends. The CDR3 DNA sequence: TGCGCCAGCAGCTTGTATCAAGGTCAGGCGATGTACGAGCAGTACTTC. This translates into CASSLYQGQAMYEQYF.